The 10 T cell receptor beta chains reported below all come from one sample, sequenced in a study of shared clonotypes between healthy human individuals. Libraries were prepared by immunoSEQ multiplex PCR; TCRdb keeps only in-frame clonotypes and omits some of them. The table includes some 2,000,000 clones, around 95% detected once. The material sequenced was naive CD4+ T cells sorted from blood. Sample subset: CD45RA+ positively selected. All receptors derive from a man younger than 35 in good health.

CDR3 nucleotide sequence: TGTGCTAGTGGTTTGGTACTGGATACGCAGTATTTT. Its translation is CASGLVLDTQYF. V and J are TRBV12-5 and TRBJ2-3, with unresolved D. V lost 0 bases and J lost 6, with 4 bases in between. CDR1 and CDR2 from the germline V gene are LGHNT and FRNRAP. This CDR3 comprises 12 residues.

The chain links TRBV11-1 to TRBJ2-7; the D gene could be TRBD1 or TRBD2 (5 bases each). Germline V gene sequence: CDR1 SGHAT, CDR2 FQDESV (reference sequence). CDR3 size: 14 residues. Deletions cut 0 bases from V and 6 bases from J, with 12 bases between. DNA for the CDR3: TGTGCCAGCAGCTTAGCGGGGGAGAAGGCCGAGCAGTACTTC. This sequence encodes CASSLAGEKAEQYF.

The rearrangement links TRBV10-1 to TRBJ1-3, with 10 positions matching TRBD1. Per the germline V gene, CDR1 is WNHNN and CDR2 is SYGVQD (reference sequence). The CDR3 covers 18 residues. Unmatched junction bases numbered 17, after V lost 8 bases and J lost 4 bases. CDR3 in DNA: TGCGCCAGCTGTGGATGGGACAGGGGATTTTTTTCCGGAAACACCATATATTTT. Translated, it gives CASCGWDRGFFSGNTIYF.

V gene TRBV5-6 combines with J gene TRBJ1-2; 7 nucleotides agree with TRBD1. Germline values: CDR1 SGHDT, CDR2 YYEEEE. CDR3 length: 18 amino acids. The trim removed 3 bases at V and 3 bases at J, leaving 17 bases unmatched. The CDR3 region is CASSSLQTRYGTDYGYTF. For the CDR3, the DNA is TGTGCCAGCAGCTCCCTCCAGACGAGATACGGGACAGACTATGGCTACACCTTC.

The chain carries TRBV5-4 and TRBJ1-2; TRBD1 agrees at 7 bases. From germline, CDR1 is SGHNT and CDR2 YYREEE (reference sequence). V lost 4 bases and J lost 4; bases outside the gene matches: 7. The CDR3 runs to 14 residues. The CDR3 reads CASSQIQGSYGYTF. As DNA, the CDR3 is TGTGCCAGCAGCCAGATACAGGGGTCCTATGGCTACACCTTC. Full variable domain (missing parts from reference TRBV5-4 and TRBJ1-2): ETGVTQSPTHLIKTRGQQVTLRCSSQSGHNTVSWYQQALGQGPQFIFQYYREEENGRGNFPPRFSGLQFPNYSSELNVNALELDDSALYLCASSQIQGSYGYTFGSGTRLTVV.

Note on this clone: The same CDR3 can be traced to other DNA sequences in this sample. The genes are TRBV5-1 and TRBJ2-7; 7 bases are shared with TRBD2. This CDR3 is 15 amino acids long. Germline CDR1 is SGHRS and CDR2 is YFSETQ. The V gene end was trimmed by 5 bases and the J gene end by 0 bases; junction bases not matched to a gene: 8. As DNA, the CDR3 is TGCGCCAGCAGAAGGACTAGTCTGAGCTCCTACGAGCAGTACTTC. Amino acid sequence: CASRRTSLSSYEQYF.

The V gene is TRBV7-9, the J gene TRBJ1-4; D possibly corresponds to TRBD1 (6 bases). CDR3 size: 17 residues. Trimming shortened V by 5 bases and J by 0 bases, and 16 bases separated the two germline ends. Germline CDR1 and CDR2: SEHNR and FQNEAQ (reference sequence). The CDR3 protein is CASSARGPRATNEKLFF. DNA for the CDR3: TGTGCCAGCAGCGCCAGGGGACCACGCGCAACTAATGAAAAACTGTTTTTT.

This rearrangement joins TRBV5-1 to TRBJ2-1, with 15 positions matching TRBD2. V was clipped by 4 bases and J by 6 bases; unmatched bases: 8. This CDR3 contains 17 residues. Germline values: CDR1 SGHRS, CDR2 YFSETQ. The CDR3 coding sequence is TGCGCCAGCAGCGCATTGGGGACTAGCGGGGGGCGCAATGAGCAGTTCTTC. This sequence encodes CASSALGTSGGRNEQFF. The variable domain in full, with the rest retrieved from reference TRBV5-1 and TRBJ2-1, is KAGVTQTPRYLIKTRGQQVTLSCSPISGHRSVSWYQQTPGQGLQFLFEYFSETQRNKGNFPGRFSGRQFSNSRSEMNVSTLELGDSALYLCASSALGTSGGRNEQFFGPGTRLTVL.

This chain links TRBV6-5 with TRBJ2-1; D unresolved. Trimming shortened V by 5 bases and J by 4 bases, and 9 bases separated the two germline ends. Germline CDR1 and CDR2: MNHEY and SVGAGI. The CDR3 is made up of 13 amino acids. CDR3 amino acids: CASSKTGYNEQFF. In nucleotides, the CDR3 is TGTGCCAGCAGTAAGACTGGTTACAATGAGCAGTTCTTC.

The chain carries TRBV5-1 and TRBJ1-2, with TRBD1 identical over 8 bases. The CDR3 has 17 residues. V was pared by 4 bases and J by 4 bases, with 15 bases of the junction left unmatched. Germline assignment: CDR1 SGHRS and CDR2 YFSETQ. CDR3 sequence: CASSLRDRTTSVYGYTF. CDR3 DNA sequence: TGCGCCAGCAGCCTCCGGGACAGGACGACCTCTGTCTATGGCTACACCTTC.